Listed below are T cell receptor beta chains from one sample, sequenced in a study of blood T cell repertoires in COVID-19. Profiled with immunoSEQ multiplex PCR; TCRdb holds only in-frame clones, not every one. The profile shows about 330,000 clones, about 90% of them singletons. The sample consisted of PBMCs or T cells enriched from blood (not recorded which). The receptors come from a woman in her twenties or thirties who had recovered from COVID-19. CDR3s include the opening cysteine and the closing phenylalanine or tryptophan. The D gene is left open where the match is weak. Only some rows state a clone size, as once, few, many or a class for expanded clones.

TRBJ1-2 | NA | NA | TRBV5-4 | TGTGCCAGCAGCTACCCTCTTCAGGGGTATGGCTACACCTTC | CASSYPLQGYGYTF
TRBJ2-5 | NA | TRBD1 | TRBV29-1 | TGCAGCGTTGATGGTCCAGGGGGCCGAGAGACCCAGTACTTC | CSVDGPGGRETQYF
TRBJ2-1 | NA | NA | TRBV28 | TGTGCCAGCAGACTAGTCACTGAGCAGTTCTTC | CASRLVTEQFF
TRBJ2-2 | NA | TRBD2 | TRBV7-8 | TGTGCCAGCAGCTCCCTACTAGCGGGGGGGCCTAGGACCGGGGAGCTGTTTTTT | CASSSLLAGGPRTGELFF
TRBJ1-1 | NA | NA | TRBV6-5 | TGTGCCAGCAGTTACCTACAGGGTAGCGCTGAAGCTTTCTTT | CASSYLQGSAEAFF
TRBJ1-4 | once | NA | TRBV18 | TGTGCCAGCTCAGTAAGAGGGCTTGAAAGGGTCAATGAAAAACTGTTTTTT | CASSVRGLERVNEKLFF
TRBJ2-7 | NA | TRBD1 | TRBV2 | TGTGCCAGCAGCCTACAGGGGGTTGAGGGCTACGAGCAGTACTTC | CASSLQGVEGYEQYF
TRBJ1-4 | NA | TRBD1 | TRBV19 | TGTGCCAGTAGCCGACAGGGACTTGAAAAACTGTTTTTT | CASSRQGLEKLFF
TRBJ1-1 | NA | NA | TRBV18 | TGTGCCAGCTCACCAGAAGTAACGGTGAACACTGAAGCTTTCTTT | CASSPEVTVNTEAFF
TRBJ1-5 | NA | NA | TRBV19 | TGTGCCAGTAGTATCGGTATCAATCAGCCCCAGCATTTT | CASSIGINQPQHF
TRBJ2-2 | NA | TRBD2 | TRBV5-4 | TGTGCCAGCAGCTCCGGGACTAGCGGGATACTAAAGAACACCGGGGAGCTGTTTTTT | CASSSGTSGILKNTGELFF
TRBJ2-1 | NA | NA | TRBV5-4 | TGTGCCAGCAGCCCAGGAGGTGAGTCCTACAATGAGCAGTTCTTC | CASSPGGESYNEQFF
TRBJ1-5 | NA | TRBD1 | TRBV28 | TGTGCCAGCATCCTACAGGGGGGCAATCAGCCCCAGCATTTT | CASILQGGNQPQHF
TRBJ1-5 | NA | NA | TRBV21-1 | TGTGCCAGCAGCGCGTCCAAGGGGCCAGATCAGCCCCAGCATTTT | CASSASKGPDQPQHF
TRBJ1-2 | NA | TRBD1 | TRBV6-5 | TGTGCCAGCAGTTACACGGACAGGGGGCTCAACTATGGCTACACCTTC | CASSYTDRGLNYGYTF
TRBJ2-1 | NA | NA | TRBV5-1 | TGCGCCAGCAGCCTCGGTCAGCTAGCCGCCTACTACAATGAGCAGTTCTTC | CASSLGQLAAYYNEQFF
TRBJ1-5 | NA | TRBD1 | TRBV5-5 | TGTGCCAGCAGTCCCCGGGACAGTCTCAATCAGCCCCAGCATTTT | CASSPRDSLNQPQHF
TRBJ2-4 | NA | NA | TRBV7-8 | TGTGCCAGCAGCTTAACGTCACTAGCCAAAAACATTCAGTACTTC | CASSLTSLAKNIQYF
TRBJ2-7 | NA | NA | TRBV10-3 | TGTGCCATCAGTGAGTCGCCCCCGACCCGGAGGGGTTCCTACGAGCAGTACTTC | CAISESPPTRRGSYEQYF
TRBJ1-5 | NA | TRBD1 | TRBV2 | TGTGCCAGCACCCCGGACAGGGGGAATCAGCCCCAGCATTTT | CASTPDRGNQPQHF
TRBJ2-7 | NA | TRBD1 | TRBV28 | TGTGCCAGCAGTTATACCAGGACAGGACCCTCCTACGAGCAGTACTTC | CASSYTRTGPSYEQYF
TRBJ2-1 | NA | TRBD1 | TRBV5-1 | TGCGCCAGCAGCTCCGGACAGGGGTGGTACAATGAGCAGTTCTTC | CASSSGQGWYNEQFF
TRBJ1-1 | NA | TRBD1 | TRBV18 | TGTGCCAGCTCACCAGGGGGACAGGGGGCTTTGAACACTGAAGCTTTCTTT | CASSPGGQGALNTEAFF
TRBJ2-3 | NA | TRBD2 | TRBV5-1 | TGCGCCAGCAGCTTGTATAGGGAGGGGACAGATACGCAGTATTTT | CASSLYREGTDTQYF
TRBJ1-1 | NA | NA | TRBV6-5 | TGTGCCGGGGCCGCCCAACACGTGAACACTGAAGCTTTCTTT | CAGAAQHVNTEAFF
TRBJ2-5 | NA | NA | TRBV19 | TGTGCCAGTAGTATGTCAGTTAGGGGAGAGACCCAGTACTTC | CASSMSVRGETQYF
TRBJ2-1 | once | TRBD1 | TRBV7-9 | TGTGCCAGCAGCCCCTCCCTGACCGGGACAGGTTTAGGTGAGCAGTTCTTC | CASSPSLTGTGLGEQFF
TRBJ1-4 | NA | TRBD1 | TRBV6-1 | TGTGCCAGCAGTGACCCTAGGGGACAGGGTGGAGAAAAACTGTTTTTT | CASSDPRGQGGEKLFF
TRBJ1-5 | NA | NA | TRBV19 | TGTGCCAGTAGTATAATTTCAGGGTCTCGTCAGCCCCAGCATTTT | CASSIISGSRQPQHF
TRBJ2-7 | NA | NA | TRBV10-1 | TGCGCCAGCGGAGACTCGTACGAGCAGTACTTC | CASGDSYEQYF
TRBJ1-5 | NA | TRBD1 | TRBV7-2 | TGTGCCAGCAGCTTGGGACAGGGGAGTAGTCAGCCCCAGCATTTT | CASSLGQGSSQPQHF
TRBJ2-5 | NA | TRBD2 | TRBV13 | TGTGCCAGCAGCTTTAGCGGGGGGGGCGACCAAGAGACCCAGTACTTC | CASSFSGGGDQETQYF
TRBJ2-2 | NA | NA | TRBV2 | TGTGCCAGCAGTGAGAGAGCCGGGGAGCTGTTTTTT | CASSERAGELFF
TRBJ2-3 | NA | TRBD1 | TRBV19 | TGTGCCAGTAGTATCTTAGGGGGCGGCGGAGATACGCAGTATTTT | CASSILGGGGDTQYF
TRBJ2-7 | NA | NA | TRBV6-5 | TGTGCCAGCCGGACCACAGGGATCGGCGAGCAGTACTTC | CASRTTGIGEQYF
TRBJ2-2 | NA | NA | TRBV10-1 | TGCGCCAGCAGTAGCAGCGGAACGAACACCGGGGAGCTGTTTTTT | CASSSSGTNTGELFF
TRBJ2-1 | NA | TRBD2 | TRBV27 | TGTGCCAGCAGTTTAAGGTCGCTAGCGGGGGGGCCGAATGAGCAGTTCTTC | CASSLRSLAGGPNEQFF
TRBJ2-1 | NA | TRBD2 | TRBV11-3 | TGTGCCAGCAGCCCGGGAGGGCTTAACAATGAGCAGTTCTTC | CASSPGGLNNEQFF
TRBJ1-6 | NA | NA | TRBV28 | TGTGCCGCCTCGGGGCAGGGGACTTCACCCCTCCACTTT | CAASGQGTSPLHF
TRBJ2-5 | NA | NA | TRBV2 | TGTGCCAGCAGTGTCGGGGGGCCGGAGACCCAGTACTTC | CASSVGGPETQYF